A single sample is the source of the 29 T cell receptor beta chains below, sequenced in a study of T-cell reconstitution after alpha-beta-depleted transplantation in children (TCRdb year 2016). The research as a whole found: Over subsequent months, a decline in hyperexpanded clone frequencies was noted, and after one year, T-cell counts and TCRbeta diversity were mostly ascribed to newly produced T cells.

Library construction relied on PCR. These reads were obtained on an Illumina HiSeq 2500. To normalize quantification of the TCRbeta repertoire, the TCR libraries were built with molecular barcoding that relied on unique molecular identifiers. TCRdb cleaned the public reads at Q25 with fastp, built clones with MiXCR and kept in-frame beta chains. When rows share a CDR3 protein, they turn into one entry using the most common DNA and genes. In this sample the table shows around 270,000 distinct CDR3 sequences, almost 8% of which occur a single time. The ten biggest clones cover approximately 9.1% of the sample. The treatment or condition label for this specimen denotes: allogeneic hematopoietic cell transplantation with graft depleted of TCRalphabeta T cells and CD19 B cells. Their cognate antigens are unknown. The sample consisted of peripheral blood, taken 360 days after TCRalphabeta/CD19-depleted stem cell transplant. The receptors here all came from a female patient aged 2 to 10 who had a stem cell transplant for Fanconi anemia, so the T cells may come from the graft donor.

V gene TRBV19 combines with J gene TRBJ1-1; 8 positions match TRBD1. This CDR3 spans 13 amino acids. Trimming took 6 bases from V and 5 from J; bases not matched to a gene: 5. Germline V CDR1 and CDR2: LNHDA, SQIVND (reference sequence). CDR3 loop: CASSDRGWTEAFF. CDR3 sequence (DNA): TGTGCCAGTAGCGACAGGGGTTGGACTGAAGCTTTCTTT.

The table lists this clonotype with many counts. The CDR3 sequence: CASSFPGWDSDTMNTEAFF. CDR3 sequence (DNA): TGTGCCAGCAGTTTTCCCGGTTGGGACAGTGATACAATGAACACTGAAGCTTTCTTT. V and J are TRBV12-3 or TRBV12-4 and TRBJ1-1, with 7 bases that match TRBD1. The CDR3 consists of 19 residues. Losses at the gene ends were 3 bases for V and 0 bases for J; bases not matched to a gene: 16.

This clonotype appeared many times. This chain connects TRBV29-1 to TRBJ2-7; D unresolved. The V gene's germline CDR1 is SQVTM and CDR2 ANQGSEA. This CDR3 comprises 12 residues. V lost 5 bases to trimming and J lost 3 bases, with 11 bases between them. The CDR3 DNA sequence: TGCAGCGTTCGGCACAGCAACTACGAGCAGTACTTC. As protein: CSVRHSNYEQYF.

The CDR3 bases are TGTGCCAGCAGCCCGGAGACAGGCGGGGAAAAACTGTTTTTT. Translating it yields CASSPETGGEKLFF. V and J are TRBV9 and TRBJ1-4, with D perhaps TRBD1 (6 bases). The CDR3 sequence is 14 residues long. The germline V and J ends were trimmed by 4 bases and 8 bases, with 15 bases remaining between them. Germline loops: CDR1 SGDLS, CDR2 YYNGEE.

This clonotype was detected many times. The chain links TRBV12-3 or TRBV12-4 to TRBJ1-4; D uncertain. CDR3 length: 15 residues. V lost 2 bases to trimming and J lost 4 bases, with 11 bases between them. The CDR3 loop is CASSLTKGSNEKLFF. DNA of the CDR3: TGTGCCAGCAGTTTAACGAAAGGGAGTAATGAAAAACTGTTTTTT.

The rearrangement joins TRBV6-2 or TRBV6-3 to TRBJ2-4, with 7 bases aligning to TRBD1. Germline V gene data show CDR1 as MNHEY and CDR2 as SVGEGT. CDR3 length: 15 residues. Trimming removed 6 bases from V and 5 bases from J; junction bases left unmatched: 10. The CDR3 DNA reads as TGTGCCAGCAGGGTACCGGGACAGCCCCAAAACATTCAGTACTTC. Translated: CASRVPGQPQNIQYF.

This clonotype was counted ten times or more. The chain recombines TRBV6-1 with TRBJ2-6; D is uncertain. Germline V CDR1 and CDR2: MNHNS, SASEGT. The V end was cut by 7 bases, the J end by 4 bases, with 11 bases between. The CDR3 sequence is 14 residues long. CDR3 sequence (DNA): TGTGCCAGCACAACGAGTTTCGGGGCCAACGTCCTGACTTTC. Translated, it gives CASTTSFGANVLTF.

Many counts were recorded for this clonotype. The V gene is TRBV10-3, the J gene TRBJ2-3, with a tentative D call TRBD1 (5 bases). Germline V gives CDR1 ENHRY, CDR2 SYGVKD. This CDR3 contains 13 residues. V shed 7 bases and J shed 3 bases, with 11 bases lying between them. Written as DNA, the CDR3 is TGTGCCATCACGGGCAGGGTAACAGATACGCAGTATTTT. The encoded protein is CAITGRVTDTQYF.

The chain employs TRBV7-3 and TRBJ2-5, with TRBD2 identical over 14 bases. J gave up 2 bases and V 5 bases, and 10 bases lay outside the gene matches. Looked up from germline, CDR1 is SGHTA and CDR2 is FQGTGA. This CDR3 has 18 amino acids. Here the CDR3 DNA reads TGTGCCAGCAGCGCAGTCGGGGGGACTAGCGGGGGACAAGAGACCCAGTACTTC. Translated: CASSAVGGTSGGQETQYF.

The J gene is TRBJ1-2, the V gene TRBV6-5; D may be TRBD1 (5 bases). The CDR3 covers 14 residues. Trimming cost V 6 bases and J 2 bases, with 13 bases left between them. Germline V gene data show CDR1 as MNHEY and CDR2 as SVGAGI. The DNA for the CDR3 is TGTGCCAGCAGCACGATTGGGACGAACTATGGCTACACCTTC. Translating it yields CASSTIGTNYGYTF.

This clonotype occurred a few times. The V and J genes are TRBV2 and TRBJ2-5; 8 nucleotides line up with TRBD1. V was clipped by 8 bases and J by 5 bases; unmatched bases: 4. This CDR3 is built from 12 residues. Germline CDR1 reads SNHLY; CDR2 reads FYNNEI. The CDR3 region is CASGQGWETQYF. The DNA for the CDR3 is TGTGCCAGCGGACAGGGTTGGGAGACCCAGTACTTC.

This clonotype was detected ten times or more. This chain joins TRBV27 and TRBJ2-7; D gene ambiguous. The germline V gene has CDR1 MNHEY and CDR2 SMNVEV (reference sequence). This CDR3 comprises 15 residues. V was clipped by 6 bases and J by 1 base, with 16 bases between them. CDR3 in DNA: TGTGCCAGCAGACCGGCGACCCAATTGTCCTACGAGCAGTACTTC. This sequence encodes CASRPATQLSYEQYF.

The chain recombines TRBV6-1 with TRBJ2-3; D not resolved. V lost 6 bases to trimming and J lost 0 bases, with 16 bases between them. Germline CDR1 MNHNS, CDR2 SASEGT. The CDR3 has 16 residues. The CDR3 sequence is CASRPFDFFSTDTQYF. For the CDR3, the DNA is TGTGCCAGCAGACCCTTCGACTTTTTTAGCACAGATACGCAGTATTTT.

The chain is built from TRBV30 and TRBJ1-1; no firm D call. From germline, CDR1 is GTSNPN and CDR2 SVGIG (reference sequence). V dropped 2 bases and J dropped 3 bases, with 10 bases sitting between them. The CDR3 is 13 residues long. The CDR3 DNA reads TGTGCCTGGAGTTCGTGGGAATACACTGAAGCTTTCTTT. Protein: CAWSSWEYTEAFF. The full variable domain, its missing parts supplied by reference TRBV30 and TRBJ1-1, is SQTIHQWPATLVQPVGSPLSLECTVEGTSNPNLYWYRQAAGRGLQLLFYSVGIGQISSEVPQNLSASRPQDRQFILSSKKLLLSDSGFYLCAWSSWEYTEAFFGQGTRLTVV.

This clonotype was seen only a few times. The chain joins TRBV10-3 to TRBJ2-3; 7 positions match TRBD1. This CDR3 contains 17 residues. V lost 8 bases, J lost 0 bases, and 14 bases stayed unmatched. In germline, CDR1 is ENHRY, CDR2 SYGVKD. CDR3 in DNA: TGTGCCATCTCCCGGACAGGTTTGGTTGCGAGCACAGATACGCAGTATTTT. It codes for CAISRTGLVASTDTQYF.

This clonotype came up a few times. The chain has TRBV6-1 and TRBJ2-1, with 7 bases identical to TRBD1. The CDR3 has 17 residues. CDR1 is MNHNS and CDR2 is SASEGT in the germline V gene. V lost 6 bases to trimming and J lost 4 bases; unmatched junction nucleotides: 15. The CDR3 sequence is CASSLTSPGQIYNEQFF. DNA for the CDR3: TGTGCCAGCAGCCTTACCTCGCCGGGACAGATTTACAATGAGCAGTTCTTC.

This clonotype was seen repeatedly, ten times or more. This sequence joins TRBV10-1 and TRBJ2-3, with D perhaps TRBD1 (5 bases). Germline V gene data show CDR1 as WNHNN and CDR2 as SYGVQD (reference sequence). The V end was cut by 3 bases, the J end by 4 bases, with 8 bases between. This CDR3 is built from 13 residues. CDR3 in DNA: TGCGCCAGCAGTGAAAGGGGCCCAGATACGCAGTATTTT. Translation: CASSERGPDTQYF.

The table lists this clonotype with a few counts. The rearrangement joins TRBV24-1 to TRBJ2-7; 11 positions agree with TRBD2. Germline-derived CDR1 and CDR2 are KGHDR and SFDVKD. Unmatched junction bases numbered 16, after V lost 10 bases and J lost 3 bases. The CDR3 spans 17 residues. CDR3: CATFNNSGRDGRYEQYF. DNA of the CDR3: TGTGCCACATTTAACAATAGCGGGAGGGATGGTCGCTACGAGCAGTACTTC.

At least ten counts were recorded for this clonotype. The genes are TRBV5-5 and TRBJ2-7, with D perhaps matching TRBD2 (6 bases). Trimming stripped 3 bases from V and 0 bases from J, with 10 bases between. Per the germline V gene, CDR1 is SGHKS and CDR2 is YYEKEE (reference sequence). The CDR3 spans 14 residues. For the CDR3, the DNA is TGTGCCAGCAGCTCTCCCGGGAGCTCCTACGAGCAGTACTTC. Its translation is CASSSPGSSYEQYF.

This clonotype was seen many times. The chain couples TRBV27 to TRBJ2-3; D perhaps matches TRBD1 (6 bases). The CDR3 has 14 residues. Germline assignment: CDR1 MNHEY and CDR2 SMNVEV (reference sequence). The V end was cut by 7 bases, the J end by 2 bases, with 13 bases between. This CDR3 reads CASMRRGYTDTQYF. The CDR3, as DNA: TGTGCCAGCATGCGCAGGGGATACACAGATACGCAGTATTTT.

The V call is TRBV6-5, the J call TRBJ2-2, with D hard to call. Looked up from germline, CDR1 is MNHEY and CDR2 is SVGAGI. V lost 4 bases and J lost 7, with 16 bases in between. The CDR3 runs 15 residues. This CDR3 reads CASSSGVNSGGELFF. For the CDR3, the DNA is TGTGCCAGCAGTTCGGGTGTGAATTCGGGCGGGGAGCTGTTTTTT.

The table lists this clonotype with many counts. The chain joins TRBV10-2 to TRBJ2-5; D call uncertain. Deletions cut 7 bases from V and 3 bases from J, with 27 bases between. The length of the CDR3 is 18 residues. Germline V gives CDR1 WSHSY, CDR2 SAAADI. The CDR3 nucleotides read TGCGCCAGCACCGGTGGGCTTGGGGTTGTAGGAAGGGAAGAGACCCAGTACTTC. Its translation is CASTGGLGVVGREETQYF.

This clonotype was seen ten or more times. This CDR3 reads CASRIDTDTQYF. CDR3 nucleotides: TGTGCCAGCAGAATAGACACAGATACGCAGTATTTT. The chain combines TRBV7-2 with TRBJ2-3; no clear D gene. With 6 bases removed from V and 2 bases from J, the gap between germline ends came to 6 bases. The CDR3 is made up of 12 amino acids. In germline, CDR1 is SGHTA, CDR2 FQGNSA. Filled out from reference TRBV7-2 and TRBJ2-3, the complete variable domain reads GAGVSQSPSNKVTEKGKDVELRCDPISGHTALYWYRQSLGQGLEFLIYFQGNSAPDKSGLPSDRFSAERTGGSVSTLTIQRTQQEDSAVYLCASRIDTDTQYFGPGTRLTVL.

This clonotype was picked up many times. This chain joins TRBV6-2 or TRBV6-3 and TRBJ1-1, with D maybe TRBD1 (5 bases). Trimming left V 2 bases short and J 0 bases short, with 10 bases between. This CDR3 has 15 amino acids. CDR1 is MNHEY and CDR2 is SVGEGT in the germline V gene. CDR3 protein: CASSYGGGLNTEAFF. The CDR3 DNA reads TGTGCCAGCAGTTACGGGGGGGGACTGAACACTGAAGCTTTCTTT.

This clonotype was seen many times. The chain carries TRBV7-2 and TRBJ2-7; D gene ambiguous. Germline V lookup: CDR1 SGHTA, CDR2 FQGNSA. V was pared by 1 base and J by 6 bases, with 10 bases between. The CDR3 loop spans 13 amino acids. CDR3 in DNA: TGTGCCAGCAGCTTAGGGACCCCGTTCGAGCAGTACTTC. Its translation is CASSLGTPFEQYF.

The rearrangement joins TRBV5-1 to TRBJ2-3; 9 bases align to TRBD1. Germline CDR1 reads SGHRS; CDR2 reads YFSETQ. The J segment lost 3 bases and the V segment lost 4 bases, leaving 15 bases of the junction unmatched. The CDR3 spans 18 residues. The CDR3 loop is CASSLGTGQGIFTDTQYF. DNA for the CDR3: TGCGCCAGCAGCCTGGGCACGGGACAGGGTATATTTACAGATACGCAGTATTTT.

This rearrangement joins TRBV4-1 to TRBJ2-1; 11 bases fit TRBD2. V dropped 0 bases and J dropped 9; count of bases not matched to a gene: 13. The CDR3 totals 18 residues. Germline V CDR1 and CDR2: MGHRA, YSYEKL. As DNA, the CDR3 is TGCGCCAGCAGCCAAGACGGTGGTAGCGGGAGGGCCTTGGGTGAGCAGTTCTTC. Protein sequence: CASSQDGGSGRALGEQFF.

This clonotype has at least ten counts. The CDR3 is CASRRRGPQPQHF. As DNA, the CDR3 is TGTGCCAGCAGACGGCGGGGGCCTCAGCCCCAGCATTTT. The V and J genes are TRBV28 and TRBJ1-5; TRBD1 is a possible D gene (6 bases). Germline CDR1 reads MDHEN; CDR2 reads SYDVKM. The V end lost 6 bases, the J end lost 6 bases, and 12 bases lay between the germline ends. This CDR3 is 13 amino acids long.

The chain employs TRBV6-2 or TRBV6-3 and TRBJ2-2; 11 nucleotides match TRBD2. Germline-derived CDR1 and CDR2 are MNHEY and SVGEGT. J gave up 4 bases and V 0 bases, and 4 bases lay outside the gene matches. The CDR3 length is 17 residues. This CDR3 is CASSYSNLAGGTGELFF. In DNA form, the CDR3 reads TGTGCCAGCAGTTACTCGAACCTAGCGGGGGGCACCGGGGAGCTGTTTTTT.